The sequence of this TCR beta chain was determined in a study of blood T cell repertoires in COVID-19. The table came from immunoSEQ multiplex PCR; TCRdb's copy has only in-frame clones and leaves some out. The data contain 200,000 to 250,000 clones, almost 85% of them singletons. This TCR was sampled from a man aged 35-49 years who had recovered from COVID-19. The sequenced material came from PBMCs or T cells enriched from blood (not recorded which).

The CDR3 region is CASRGDWGGQYEQYF. CDR3 nucleotide sequence: TGTGCCAGCAGGGGTGATTGGGGCGGTCAATACGAGCAGTACTTC. The rearrangement links TRBV28 to TRBJ2-7, with a possible D match to TRBD1 (5 bases). Trimming left V 6 bases short and J 4 bases short, with 19 bases between. CDR3 length: 15 amino acids. Germline V lookup: CDR1 MDHEN, CDR2 SYDVKM.